This T cell receptor beta chain derives from a study of response to subunit inactivated influenza vaccine. Regarding the study as a whole: Authors suggested that a seasonal influenza vaccination recruits few new T cells each time.

TCRdb re-analysed the RT-PCR reads in MiXCR, keeping a single row per CDR3 protein. This sample has some 600,000 distinct CDR3 sequences, with around 15% found just once. Comments on this clonotype: Its specificity is not known.

Germline assignment: CDR1 ENHRY and CDR2 SYGVKD. With 7 bases clipped from V and 0 bases from J, the junction kept 5 bases outside the gene matches. The CDR3 extends over 15 amino acids. This sequence was found in a man over 45 who received an inactivated influenza vaccine. The chain combines TRBV10-3 with TRBJ2-1, with 8 bases matching TRBD2. Source: PBMCs from blood, taken 14 to 15 days before vaccination. The CDR3 spells CAITREDNSYNEQFF. The CDR3 region has the DNA TGTGCCATCACGCGGGAGGATAACTCCTACAATGAGCAGTTCTTC.